This TCR beta chain was sequenced in a study of T cell changes during pregnancy in multiple sclerosis. The CDR3 has 13 amino acids. The V gene's germline CDR1 is SGHNT and CDR2 YYREEE (reference sequence). Trimming cost V 4 bases and J 4 bases; bases outside gene matches: 2. Clones were read by immunoSEQ multiplex PCR, and TCRdb kept only the in-frame ones, dropping some. The table lists 99,000 or so clones, approximately 94% of them singletons. The chain carries TRBV5-4 and TRBJ2-5, with 9 bases aligning to TRBD1. The specimen was peripheral blood, collected after pregnancy. The TCR was taken from a female donor with multiple sclerosis, enrolled in a pregnancy study. The DNA of the CDR3 is TGTGCCAGCAGCATGGACAGGGGAGAGACCCAGTACTTC. Protein product: CASSMDRGETQYF.